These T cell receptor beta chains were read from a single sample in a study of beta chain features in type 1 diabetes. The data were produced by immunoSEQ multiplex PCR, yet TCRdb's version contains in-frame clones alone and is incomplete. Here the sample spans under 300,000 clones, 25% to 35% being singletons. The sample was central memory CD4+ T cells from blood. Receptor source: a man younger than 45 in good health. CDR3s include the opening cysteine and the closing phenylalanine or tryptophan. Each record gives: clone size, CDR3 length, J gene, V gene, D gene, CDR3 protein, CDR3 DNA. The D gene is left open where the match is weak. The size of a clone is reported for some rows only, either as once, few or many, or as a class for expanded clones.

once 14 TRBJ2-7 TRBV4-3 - CASSQSTAFHEQYF TGCGCCAGCAGCCAATCGACCGCCTTCCACGAGCAGTACTTC
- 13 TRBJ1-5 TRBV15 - CATASYSNQPQHF TGTGCCACAGCTAGTTATAGCAATCAGCCCCAGCATTTT
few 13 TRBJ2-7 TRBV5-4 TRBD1 CASSLDRADEQYF TGTGCCAGCAGCCTGGACAGGGCGGACGAGCAGTACTTC
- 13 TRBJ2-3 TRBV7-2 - CASTAFRQDTQYF TGTGCCAGCACCGCCTTTCGGCAGGATACGCAGTATTTT
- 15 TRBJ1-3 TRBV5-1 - CASSRDGSSGNTIYF TGCGCCAGCAGCCGGGACGGGAGCTCTGGAAACACCATATATTTT
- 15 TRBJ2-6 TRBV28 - CASSFPGPGANVLTF TGTGCCAGCAGTTTTCCGGGCCCTGGGGCCAACGTCCTGACTTTC
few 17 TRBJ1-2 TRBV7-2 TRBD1 CASSLAQGAPRGYGYTF TGTGCCAGCAGCTTAGCTCAGGGGGCCCCAAGAGGCTATGGCTACACCTTC
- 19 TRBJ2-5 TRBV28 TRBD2 CASSPGLAGRKGVSETQYF TGTGCCAGCAGCCCCGGACTAGCGGGACGAAAGGGGGTTTCTGAGACCCAGTACTTC
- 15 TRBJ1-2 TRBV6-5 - CASSSPAAGDEGYTF TGTGCCAGCAGCTCCCCTGCCGCCGGGGATGAGGGCTACACCTTC
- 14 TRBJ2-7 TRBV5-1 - CASSFKGIVDEQYF TGCGCCAGCAGCTTTAAGGGGATCGTCGACGAGCAGTACTTC
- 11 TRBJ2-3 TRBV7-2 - CASSFEGAQYF TGTGCCAGCAGCTTTGAGGGGGCGCAGTATTTT
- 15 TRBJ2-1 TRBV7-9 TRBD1 CASSSWDRGNNEQFF TGTGCCAGCAGCTCTTGGGACAGGGGGAACAATGAGCAGTTCTTC
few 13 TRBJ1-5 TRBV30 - CAWSLGPDQPQHF TGTGCCTGGAGTCTTGGGCCGGATCAGCCCCAGCATTTT
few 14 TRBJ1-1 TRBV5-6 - CASSFVSGNTEAFF TGTGCCAGCAGCTTTGTATCGGGGAACACTGAAGCTTTCTTT
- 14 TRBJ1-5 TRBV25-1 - CASSESLGNQPQHF TGTGCCAGCAGTGAATCGTTGGGAAATCAGCCCCAGCATTTT
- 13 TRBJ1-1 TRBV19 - CASTALGRTEAFF TGTGCCAGTACCGCTCTGGGGCGGACTGAAGCTTTCTTT
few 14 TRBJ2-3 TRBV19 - CASSIRRGADTQYF TGTGCCAGTAGTATTCGAAGAGGCGCAGATACGCAGTATTTT
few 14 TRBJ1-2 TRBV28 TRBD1 CASSFPGGAYGYTF TGTGCCAGCAGTTTTCCAGGGGGCGCCTATGGCTACACCTTC
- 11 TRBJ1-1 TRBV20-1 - CSAREGTEAFF TGCAGTGCTAGGGAAGGCACTGAAGCTTTCTTT
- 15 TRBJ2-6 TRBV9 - CASIDPTSGANVLTF TGTGCCAGCATCGACCCTACAAGTGGGGCCAACGTCCTGACTTTC